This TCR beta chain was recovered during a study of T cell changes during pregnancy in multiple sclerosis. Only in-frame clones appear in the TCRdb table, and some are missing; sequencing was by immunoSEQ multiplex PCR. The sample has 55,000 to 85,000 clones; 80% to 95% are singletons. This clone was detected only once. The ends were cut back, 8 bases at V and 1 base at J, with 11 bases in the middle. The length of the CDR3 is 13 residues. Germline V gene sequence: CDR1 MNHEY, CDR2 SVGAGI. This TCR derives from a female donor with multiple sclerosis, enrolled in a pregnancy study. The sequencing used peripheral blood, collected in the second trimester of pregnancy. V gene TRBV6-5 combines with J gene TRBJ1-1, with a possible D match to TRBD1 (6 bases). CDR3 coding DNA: TGTGCCAGCCGTCAGGGGCCGAACACTGAAGCTTTCTTT. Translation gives CASRQGPNTEAFF.